Listed below are T cell receptor beta chains from one sample, sequenced in a study of shared T cell receptors in the human thymus. The method was immunoSEQ multiplex PCR; TCRdb's version includes in-frame clones alone and lacks a portion of them. The sample yields 700,000 to 750,000 clones, approximately 85% seen once. The sample was also linked to a second study, of human thymus T cells.

The sample was thymocytes. Source of these receptors: a girl in the first two years of life with a congenital heart defect. The CDR3 runs from the conserved cysteine through the conserved F or W. Fields, in order: CDR3 DNA, CDR3 protein, D gene, clone size, J gene, V gene. The D gene is left open where the match is weak. Part of the rows lack a size; the others show once, few, many or a class for expanded clones.

DNA: TGTGCCAGCAGCTTGGCCAAGGAGGGCGGGGAGCTGTTTTTT; CDR3: CASSLAKEGGELFF; D: NA; size: NA; J: TRBJ2-2; V: TRBV5-6
DNA: TGCGCCAGCAGCTTGGGATGGCGGGGGGGTTACAATGAGCAGTTCTTC; CDR3: CASSLGWRGGYNEQFF; D: TRBD2; size: few; J: TRBJ2-1; V: TRBV5-1
DNA: TGTGCCAGCCTCAGGACAGGGAGAGGGACTGAAGCTTTCTTT; CDR3: CASLRTGRGTEAFF; D: TRBD1; size: NA; J: TRBJ1-1; V: TRBV27
DNA: TGCGCCAGCAGTCTCCGGGTCGGGGAGCTGTTTTTT; CDR3: CASSLRVGELFF; D: NA; size: NA; J: TRBJ2-2; V: TRBV5-1
DNA: TGTGCCAGCAGTTTAGTTGCACTAGCGGGGGAGCGGACCCAGTACTTC; CDR3: CASSLVALAGERTQYF; D: TRBD2; size: NA; J: TRBJ2-5; V: TRBV27
DNA: TGTGCCAGCAGCTTCTGGGGCTCTGGCTACGAGCAGTACTTC; CDR3: CASSFWGSGYEQYF; D: NA; size: NA; J: TRBJ2-7; V: TRBV7-2
DNA: TGTGCCATCAGTGATTACAGCCCGAGGGATTACTCTGGGGCCAACGTCCTGACTTTC; CDR3: CAISDYSPRDYSGANVLTF; D: NA; size: NA; J: TRBJ2-6; V: TRBV10-3
DNA: TGTGCCAGTAGTACCAGGACAGGGTTTAGCCAAGAGACCCAGTACTTC; CDR3: CASSTRTGFSQETQYF; D: TRBD1; size: NA; J: TRBJ2-5; V: TRBV19
DNA: TGTGCCAGCAGCGGCCGGGACAGTCGATCCAGGAGCACAGATACGCAGTATTTT; CDR3: CASSGRDSRSRSTDTQYF; D: TRBD1; size: NA; J: TRBJ2-3; V: TRBV9
DNA: TGTGCCAGCAGCCGGGAGATCTTCCCCCAGCATTTT; CDR3: CASSREIFPQHF; D: NA; size: NA; J: TRBJ1-5; V: TRBV28
DNA: TGTGCCAGCAGCCCGAGATTAAAGATCCCTGAAGCTTTCTTT; CDR3: CASSPRLKIPEAFF; D: NA; size: NA; J: TRBJ1-1; V: TRBV7-2
DNA: TGCGCCAGCGGTAGGGACAAGAATAATAATTGGGCTTTCTTT; CDR3: CASGRDKNNNWAFF; D: NA; size: NA; J: TRBJ1-1; V: TRBV5-1
DNA: TGTGCCAGCAGTTTTGGAGTTAGCGGGGGACCCGAGGTCGATGAGCAGTTCTTC; CDR3: CASSFGVSGGPEVDEQFF; D: TRBD2; size: NA; J: TRBJ2-1; V: TRBV28
DNA: TGTGCCACCTACGGGAGGACCGGGGAGCTGTTTTTT; CDR3: CATYGRTGELFF; D: TRBD2; size: NA; J: TRBJ2-2; V: TRBV7-9
DNA: TGTGCCAGCAGTCAAGACATTGGCAATGAGCAGTTCTTC; CDR3: CASSQDIGNEQFF; D: NA; size: NA; J: TRBJ2-1; V: TRBV27
DNA: TGTGCCAGCAGCTTAGCTGGTACGGGGTTCGGTGGTAGCAATCAGCCCCAGCATTTT; CDR3: CASSLAGTGFGGSNQPQHF; D: NA; size: NA; J: TRBJ1-5; V: TRBV7-9
DNA: TGCGCCAGCAGCTTGACAGGGGTTAGGGAAAAACTGTTTTTT; CDR3: CASSLTGVREKLFF; D: TRBD1; size: once; J: TRBJ1-4; V: TRBV5-1
DNA: TGTGCCAGCAGTTTACGGCGCGATAGAGGGACTTCCACTGAAGCTTTCTTT; CDR3: CASSLRRDRGTSTEAFF; D: NA; size: NA; J: TRBJ1-1; V: TRBV28
DNA: TGTGCCAGCAGCCAAGATCAGGGGGCGAGGAACACCGGGGAGCTGTTTTTT; CDR3: CASSQDQGARNTGELFF; D: TRBD1; size: NA; J: TRBJ2-2; V: TRBV4-2
DNA: TGTGCCAGCAGTTCCGACAGAGCCAACTCCTATGGCTACACCTTC; CDR3: CASSSDRANSYGYTF; D: NA; size: NA; J: TRBJ1-2; V: TRBV28
DNA: TGCGCCAGCAGCGTGGGGGCAGGGGGCTTTAACTATGGCTACACCTTC; CDR3: CASSVGAGGFNYGYTF; D: TRBD1; size: NA; J: TRBJ1-2; V: TRBV5-1
DNA: TGCAGCGCAGGGAGCACAGGGGGTCAGGAGACCCAGTACTTC; CDR3: CSAGSTGGQETQYF; D: TRBD1; size: NA; J: TRBJ2-5; V: TRBV29-1
DNA: TGCGCCAGCAGACAGGGTGTGTGGGAGACCCAGTACTTC; CDR3: CASRQGVWETQYF; D: NA; size: NA; J: TRBJ2-5; V: TRBV10-2
DNA: TGTGCCAGCAGCTTATTTGACAGGGGGCTCGACGAGCAGTACTTC; CDR3: CASSLFDRGLDEQYF; D: TRBD1; size: once; J: TRBJ2-7; V: TRBV5-6
DNA: TGCGCCAGCAGCCTACGGACAGGGGAGTGGGACACCTTC; CDR3: CASSLRTGEWDTF; D: TRBD1; size: NA; J: TRBJ1-2; V: TRBV4-1
DNA: TGTGCCAGCAGCCGGGATACTAGAACTCATCTGGTCGCTGAAGCTTTCTTT; CDR3: CASSRDTRTHLVAEAFF; D: NA; size: NA; J: TRBJ1-1; V: TRBV4-2
DNA: TGTGCCAGCAGCGTAGTTAAATGGCCTGAAGCTTTCTTT; CDR3: CASSVVKWPEAFF; D: NA; size: few; J: TRBJ1-1; V: TRBV7-2
DNA: TGTGCCAGCACCCAGACAGGGGGCCTCAAGGAGACCCAGTACTTC; CDR3: CASTQTGGLKETQYF; D: TRBD1; size: NA; J: TRBJ2-5; V: TRBV6-1
DNA: TGTGCCAGCACCCTGAGGCGCGCCACAGATACGCAGTATTTT; CDR3: CASTLRRATDTQYF; D: NA; size: few; J: TRBJ2-3; V: TRBV27
DNA: TGTGCCACCGTTCCGGGACACCCGGAAGATTCACCCCTCCACTTT; CDR3: CATVPGHPEDSPLHF; D: NA; size: NA; J: TRBJ1-6; V: TRBV10-3
DNA: TGTGCCAGCAGTGACCCCAGTTTGGGCCCAGACTATGGCTACACCTTC; CDR3: CASSDPSLGPDYGYTF; D: NA; size: NA; J: TRBJ1-2; V: TRBV6-4
DNA: TGTGCCAGCAGTGAAGTTTTTGGGGACAGGGTGAGAGAGACCCAGTACTTC; CDR3: CASSEVFGDRVRETQYF; D: TRBD1; size: few; J: TRBJ2-5; V: TRBV6-1
DNA: TGCGCCAGCAGCCAAGAGGGCAGGGCTCTGAATGAAAAACTGTTTTTT; CDR3: CASSQEGRALNEKLFF; D: NA; size: NA; J: TRBJ1-4; V: TRBV4-1
DNA: TGTGCCAGCAGCTTCGGGACAGTCTACGAGCAGTACTTC; CDR3: CASSFGTVYEQYF; D: TRBD1; size: NA; J: TRBJ2-7; V: TRBV5-6
DNA: TGTGCCAGCAGCCTAAGACTAGCGGGGGGTGGAGAGACCCAGTACTTC; CDR3: CASSLRLAGGGETQYF; D: TRBD2; size: NA; J: TRBJ2-5; V: TRBV7-2
DNA: TGTGCCAGCAGCCCCCTAGCGGGGGAAGAGACCCAGTACTTC; CDR3: CASSPLAGEETQYF; D: TRBD2; size: NA; J: TRBJ2-5; V: TRBV7-9
DNA: TGTGCCACCAGCAGAGATGGCAGGGGTGGTGAAAAACTGTTTTTT; CDR3: CATSRDGRGGEKLFF; D: NA; size: NA; J: TRBJ1-4; V: TRBV15
DNA: TGCGCCAGCAGCCAAGTAACCGATGTGGCCCTTAACTATGGCTACACCTTC; CDR3: CASSQVTDVALNYGYTF; D: NA; size: NA; J: TRBJ1-2; V: TRBV4-1
DNA: TGTGCCAGTAGTTTGATCATGACGTCACGGGGGGCTGGAAACATTCAGTACTTC; CDR3: CASSLIMTSRGAGNIQYF; D: NA; size: NA; J: TRBJ2-4; V: TRBV19
DNA: TGTGCCAGCAGTGAAGCGCTAGGCAATAAAGCTCCCCGGGAGACCCAGTACTTC; CDR3: CASSEALGNKAPRETQYF; D: NA; size: NA; J: TRBJ2-5; V: TRBV2
DNA: TGTGCCAGCAGCGTAGCTATTGGGGCCCCTAACCGATGGCCATCTGAAGCTTTCTTT; CDR3: CASSVAIGAPNRWPSEAFF; D: NA; size: NA; J: TRBJ1-1; V: TRBV9
DNA: TGTGCCACCAGCAGAGCTGCTAGCGGGGCACGGGAGCAGTTCTTC; CDR3: CATSRAASGAREQFF; D: TRBD2; size: NA; J: TRBJ2-1; V: TRBV15
DNA: TGTGCCAGCAGCTTAGCCAACTTACCTCGACTAGCGGGAACGTACGAGCAGTACTTC; CDR3: CASSLANLPRLAGTYEQYF; D: TRBD2; size: NA; J: TRBJ2-7; V: TRBV7-9
DNA: TGTGCCAGCAGCTTATCCGGGCGGACTCCCCCATGGACAGATACGCAGTATTTT; CDR3: CASSLSGRTPPWTDTQYF; D: NA; size: NA; J: TRBJ2-3; V: TRBV7-2
DNA: TGTGCCAGCAGTTCTCTACCCAGGGGGACCTATAACTATGGCTACACCTTC; CDR3: CASSSLPRGTYNYGYTF; D: TRBD1; size: NA; J: TRBJ1-2; V: TRBV27
DNA: TGTGCCATCAGTGAGTTGGTTAGGACAGGGGCCACGGGAGGCTACACCTTC; CDR3: CAISELVRTGATGGYTF; D: TRBD1; size: NA; J: TRBJ1-2; V: TRBV10-3
DNA: TGTGCCACCAGCAGGGTTACAGGGGGACACTATGGCTACACCTTC; CDR3: CATSRVTGGHYGYTF; D: TRBD1; size: NA; J: TRBJ1-2; V: TRBV15
DNA: TGTGCCAGCAGGGTGGGACTGCTGTATGGCTACACCTTC; CDR3: CASRVGLLYGYTF; D: NA; size: NA; J: TRBJ1-2; V: TRBV6-1
DNA: TGTGCCACCAGCACCTTATTCCTGTACGAGCAGTACTTC; CDR3: CATSTLFLYEQYF; D: NA; size: NA; J: TRBJ2-7; V: TRBV15
DNA: TGTGCCAGCAGCCAAACCCTGAGACTAGCGGGGGTGGGTGAGCAGTTCTTC; CDR3: CASSQTLRLAGVGEQFF; D: TRBD2; size: NA; J: TRBJ2-1; V: TRBV14
DNA: TGTGCCAGTAGTATCTTGGCTAGCGGGGGTACCCTCGAGCAGTACTTC; CDR3: CASSILASGGTLEQYF; D: TRBD2; size: NA; J: TRBJ2-7; V: TRBV19
DNA: TGTGCCAGCAGTGACAGGGTTAGGTCCCAGCATTTT; CDR3: CASSDRVRSQHF; D: NA; size: few; J: TRBJ1-5; V: TRBV6-1
DNA: TGTGCCAGCAGTCTTCGAGCGGGGGGCCACCAAGAGACCCAGTACTTC; CDR3: CASSLRAGGHQETQYF; D: TRBD2; size: NA; J: TRBJ2-5; V: TRBV27
DNA: TGTGCCAGCAGCTTAGGTCAACTAGCGGGGTTCCCGCACTACGAGCAGTACTTC; CDR3: CASSLGQLAGFPHYEQYF; D: TRBD2; size: NA; J: TRBJ2-7; V: TRBV11-2
DNA: TGTGCCACCAGCAGACCCCAGGGACAGGGGGCGAGTTGGGCAGATACGCAGTATTTT; CDR3: CATSRPQGQGASWADTQYF; D: TRBD1; size: NA; J: TRBJ2-3; V: TRBV15
DNA: TGTGCCAGCAGTGAAGGGCTCGGGAGGGAGACCCAGTACTTC; CDR3: CASSEGLGRETQYF; D: TRBD2; size: once; J: TRBJ2-5; V: TRBV6-1
DNA: TGTGCTAGTGGTTTATCCGGGACAGGGGGCTCCTACGAGCAGTACTTC; CDR3: CASGLSGTGGSYEQYF; D: TRBD1; size: NA; J: TRBJ2-7; V: TRBV12-5
DNA: TGTGCCAGCAGTCAACCCAGGGGGACAGGGGGACCCTACGAGCAGTACTTC; CDR3: CASSQPRGTGGPYEQYF; D: TRBD1; size: NA; J: TRBJ2-7; V: TRBV28
DNA: TGTGCCAGCTCATCCCGGAGACCCATGACAGACAATGAGCAGTTCTTC; CDR3: CASSSRRPMTDNEQFF; D: NA; size: NA; J: TRBJ2-1; V: TRBV11-2